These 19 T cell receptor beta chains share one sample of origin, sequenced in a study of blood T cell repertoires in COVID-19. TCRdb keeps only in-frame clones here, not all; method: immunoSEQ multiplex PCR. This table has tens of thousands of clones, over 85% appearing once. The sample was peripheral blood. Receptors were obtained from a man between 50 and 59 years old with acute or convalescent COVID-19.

The chain's CDR3 is CASSERGDRATNEKLFF. The CDR3 nucleotides read TGTGCCAGCAGTGAACGAGGGGACAGGGCAACTAATGAAAAACTGTTTTTT. J is TRBJ1-4 and V is TRBV2, with TRBD1 matching over 9 bases. Germline trimming cut 2 bases from V and 0 bases from J; bases unmatched to any gene: 4. This CDR3 has 17 residues. Per the germline V gene, CDR1 is SNHLY and CDR2 is FYNNEI.

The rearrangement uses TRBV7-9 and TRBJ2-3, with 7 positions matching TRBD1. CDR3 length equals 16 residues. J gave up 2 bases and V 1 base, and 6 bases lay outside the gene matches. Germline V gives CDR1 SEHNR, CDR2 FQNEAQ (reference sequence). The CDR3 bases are TGTGCCAGCAGCTTAGTGGGGACAGCTGCCACAGATACGCAGTATTTT. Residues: CASSLVGTAATDTQYF.

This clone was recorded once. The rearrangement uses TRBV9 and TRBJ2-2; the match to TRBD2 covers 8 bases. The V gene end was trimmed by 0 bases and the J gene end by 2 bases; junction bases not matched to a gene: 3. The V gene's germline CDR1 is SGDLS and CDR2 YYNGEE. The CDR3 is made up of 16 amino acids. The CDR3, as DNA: TGTGCCAGCAGCGTAGGACTAGCGATCAACACCGGGGAGCTGTTTTTT. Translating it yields CASSVGLAINTGELFF.

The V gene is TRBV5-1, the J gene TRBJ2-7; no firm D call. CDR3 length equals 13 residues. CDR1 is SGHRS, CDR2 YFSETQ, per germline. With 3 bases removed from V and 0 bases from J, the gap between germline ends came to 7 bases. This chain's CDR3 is CASSSPPSYEQYF. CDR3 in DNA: TGCGCCAGCAGCTCCCCTCCCTCCTACGAGCAGTACTTC.

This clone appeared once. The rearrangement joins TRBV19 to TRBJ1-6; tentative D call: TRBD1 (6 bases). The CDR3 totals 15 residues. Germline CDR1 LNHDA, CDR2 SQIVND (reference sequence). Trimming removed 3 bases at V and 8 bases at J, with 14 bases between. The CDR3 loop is CASSMIAQGYSPLHF. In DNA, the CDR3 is TGTGCCAGTAGTATGATTGCACAGGGTTATTCACCCCTCCACTTT.

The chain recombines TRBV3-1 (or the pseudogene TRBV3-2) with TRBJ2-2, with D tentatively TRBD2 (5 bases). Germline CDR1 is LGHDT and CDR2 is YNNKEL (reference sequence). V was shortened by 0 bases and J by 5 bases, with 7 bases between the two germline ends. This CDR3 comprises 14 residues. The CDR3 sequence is CASSQDAGTGELFF. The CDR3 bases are TGTGCCAGCAGCCAAGATGCGGGTACCGGGGAGCTGTTTTTT.

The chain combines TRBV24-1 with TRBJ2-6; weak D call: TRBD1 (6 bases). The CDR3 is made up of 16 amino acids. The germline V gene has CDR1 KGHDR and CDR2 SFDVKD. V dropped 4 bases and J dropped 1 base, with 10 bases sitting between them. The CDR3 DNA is TGTGCCACCAGTGAACCCCAGGGGTCTGGGGCCAACGTCCTGACTTTC. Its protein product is CATSEPQGSGANVLTF.

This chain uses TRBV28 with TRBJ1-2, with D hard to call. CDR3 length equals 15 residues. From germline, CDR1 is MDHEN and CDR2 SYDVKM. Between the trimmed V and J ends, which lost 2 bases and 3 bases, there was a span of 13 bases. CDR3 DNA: TGTGCCAGCAGTTTACCCCGCGGGATCCACTATGGCTACACCTTC. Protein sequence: CASSLPRGIHYGYTF.

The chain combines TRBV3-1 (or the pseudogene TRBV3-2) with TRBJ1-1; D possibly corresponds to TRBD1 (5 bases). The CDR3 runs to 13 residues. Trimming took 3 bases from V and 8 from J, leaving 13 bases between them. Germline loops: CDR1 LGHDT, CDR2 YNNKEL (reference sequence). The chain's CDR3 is CASSQGGGLEAFF. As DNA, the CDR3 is TGTGCCAGCAGCCAGGGGGGAGGATTAGAAGCTTTCTTT.

The chain's CDR3 is CASSLDLRGGTDTQYF. CDR3 DNA sequence: TGTGCCAGCAGTTTAGACCTCCGAGGTGGCACAGATACGCAGTATTTT. The chain joins TRBV28 to TRBJ2-3, with unresolved D. The V end was cut by 2 bases, the J end by 1 base, with 13 bases between. CDR3 length equals 16 residues. Germline V gene sequence: CDR1 MDHEN, CDR2 SYDVKM. The variable domain in full, with the rest retrieved from reference TRBV28 and TRBJ2-3, is DVKVTQSSRYLVKRTGEKVFLECVQDMDHENMFWYRQDPGLGLRLIYFSYDVKMKEKGDIPEGYSVSREKKERFSLILESASTNQTSMYLCASSLDLRGGTDTQYFGPGTRLTVL.

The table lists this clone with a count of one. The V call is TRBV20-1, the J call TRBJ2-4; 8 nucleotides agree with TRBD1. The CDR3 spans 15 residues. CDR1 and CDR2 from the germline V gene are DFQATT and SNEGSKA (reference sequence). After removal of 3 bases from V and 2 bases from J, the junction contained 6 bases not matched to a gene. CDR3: CSASSQGAPKNIQYF. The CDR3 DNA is TGCAGTGCTAGTTCCCAGGGGGCACCCAAAAACATTCAGTACTTC.

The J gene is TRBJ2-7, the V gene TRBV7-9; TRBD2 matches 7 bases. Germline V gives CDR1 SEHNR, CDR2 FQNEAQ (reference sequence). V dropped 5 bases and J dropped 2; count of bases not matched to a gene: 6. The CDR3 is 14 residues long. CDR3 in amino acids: CASSDSSGPYEQYF. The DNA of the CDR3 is TGTGCCAGCAGCGATTCTAGCGGCCCCTACGAGCAGTACTTC.

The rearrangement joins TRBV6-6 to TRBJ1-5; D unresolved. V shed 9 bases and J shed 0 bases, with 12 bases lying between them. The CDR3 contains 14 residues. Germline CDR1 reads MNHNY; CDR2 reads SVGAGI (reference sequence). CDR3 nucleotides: TGTGCCAGTCGACAAGATCTTAGCAATCAGCCCCAGCATTTT. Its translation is CASRQDLSNQPQHF.

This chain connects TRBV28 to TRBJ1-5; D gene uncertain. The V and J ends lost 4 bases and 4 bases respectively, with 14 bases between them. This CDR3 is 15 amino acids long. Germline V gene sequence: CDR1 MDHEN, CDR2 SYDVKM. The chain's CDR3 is CASSSVSGYNQPQHF. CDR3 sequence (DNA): TGTGCCAGCAGTTCGGTGAGCGGGTATAATCAGCCCCAGCATTTT.

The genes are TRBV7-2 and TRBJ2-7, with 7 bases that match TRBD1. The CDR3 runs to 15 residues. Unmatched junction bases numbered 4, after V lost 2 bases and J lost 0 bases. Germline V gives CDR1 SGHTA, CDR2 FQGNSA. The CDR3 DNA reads TGTGCCAGCAGCTTAAAAGGGGGCGCCTCCTACGAGCAGTACGTC. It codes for CASSLKGGASYEQYV.

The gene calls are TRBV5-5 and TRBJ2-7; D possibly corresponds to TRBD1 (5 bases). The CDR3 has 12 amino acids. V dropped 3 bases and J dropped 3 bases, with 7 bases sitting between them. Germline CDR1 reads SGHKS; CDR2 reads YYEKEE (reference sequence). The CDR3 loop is CASSSQGYEQYF. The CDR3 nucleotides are TGTGCCAGCAGCTCCCAGGGCTACGAGCAGTACTTC. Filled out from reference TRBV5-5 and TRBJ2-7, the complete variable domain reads DAGVTQSPTHLIKTRGQQVTLRCSPISGHKSVSWYQQVLGQGPQFIFQYYEKEERGRGNFPDRFSARQFPNYSSELNVNALLLGDSALYLCASSSQGYEQYFGPGTRLTVT.

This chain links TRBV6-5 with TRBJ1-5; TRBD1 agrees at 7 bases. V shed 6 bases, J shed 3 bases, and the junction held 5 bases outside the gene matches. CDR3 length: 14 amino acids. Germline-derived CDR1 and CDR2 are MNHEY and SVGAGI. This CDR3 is CASSQTGPNQPQHF. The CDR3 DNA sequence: TGTGCCAGCAGCCAGACAGGGCCCAATCAGCCCCAGCATTTT.

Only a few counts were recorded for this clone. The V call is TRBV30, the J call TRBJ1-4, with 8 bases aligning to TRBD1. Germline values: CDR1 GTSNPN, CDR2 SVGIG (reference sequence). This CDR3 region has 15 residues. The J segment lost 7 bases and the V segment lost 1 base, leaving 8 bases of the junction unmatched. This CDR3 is CAWSATDRGGEKLFF. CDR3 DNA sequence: TGTGCCTGGAGTGCGACAGACAGGGGTGGTGAAAAACTGTTTTTT.

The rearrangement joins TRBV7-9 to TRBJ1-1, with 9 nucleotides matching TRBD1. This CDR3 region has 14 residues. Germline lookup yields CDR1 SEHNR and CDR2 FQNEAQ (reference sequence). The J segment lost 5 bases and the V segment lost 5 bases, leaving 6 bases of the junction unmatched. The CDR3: CASSPTGGGTEAFF. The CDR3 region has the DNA TGTGCCAGCAGCCCGACAGGGGGAGGGACTGAAGCTTTCTTT.